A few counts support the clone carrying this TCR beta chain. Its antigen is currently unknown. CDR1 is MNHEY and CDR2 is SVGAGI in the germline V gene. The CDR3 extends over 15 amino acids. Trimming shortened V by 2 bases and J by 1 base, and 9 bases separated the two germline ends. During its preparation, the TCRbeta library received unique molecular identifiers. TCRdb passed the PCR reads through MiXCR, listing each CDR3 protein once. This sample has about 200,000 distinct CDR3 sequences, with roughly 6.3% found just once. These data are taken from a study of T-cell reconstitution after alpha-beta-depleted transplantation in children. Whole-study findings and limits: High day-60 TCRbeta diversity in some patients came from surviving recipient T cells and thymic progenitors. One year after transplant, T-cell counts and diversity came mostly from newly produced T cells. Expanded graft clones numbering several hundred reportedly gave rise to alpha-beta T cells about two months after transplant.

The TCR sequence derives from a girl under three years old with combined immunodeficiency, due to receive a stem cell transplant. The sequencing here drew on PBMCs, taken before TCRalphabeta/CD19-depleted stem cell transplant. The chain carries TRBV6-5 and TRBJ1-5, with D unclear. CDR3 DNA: TGTGCCAGCAGTTACCCCGAGTTAAGCAATCAGCCCCAGCATTTT. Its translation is CASSYPELSNQPQHF.